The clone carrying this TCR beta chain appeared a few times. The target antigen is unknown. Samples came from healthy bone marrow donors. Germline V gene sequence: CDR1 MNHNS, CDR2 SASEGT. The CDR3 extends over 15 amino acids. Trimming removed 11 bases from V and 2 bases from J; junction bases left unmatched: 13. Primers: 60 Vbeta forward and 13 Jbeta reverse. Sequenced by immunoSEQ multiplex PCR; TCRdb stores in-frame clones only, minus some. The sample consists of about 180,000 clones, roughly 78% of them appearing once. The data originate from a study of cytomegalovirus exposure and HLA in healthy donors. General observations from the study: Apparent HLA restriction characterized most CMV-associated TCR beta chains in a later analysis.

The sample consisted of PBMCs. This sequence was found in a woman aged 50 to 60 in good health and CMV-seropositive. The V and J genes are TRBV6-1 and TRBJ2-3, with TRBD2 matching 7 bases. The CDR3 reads CASKLALPPTDTQYF. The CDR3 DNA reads TGTGCCTCAAAACTAGCGTTACCACCCACAGATACGCAGTATTTT.